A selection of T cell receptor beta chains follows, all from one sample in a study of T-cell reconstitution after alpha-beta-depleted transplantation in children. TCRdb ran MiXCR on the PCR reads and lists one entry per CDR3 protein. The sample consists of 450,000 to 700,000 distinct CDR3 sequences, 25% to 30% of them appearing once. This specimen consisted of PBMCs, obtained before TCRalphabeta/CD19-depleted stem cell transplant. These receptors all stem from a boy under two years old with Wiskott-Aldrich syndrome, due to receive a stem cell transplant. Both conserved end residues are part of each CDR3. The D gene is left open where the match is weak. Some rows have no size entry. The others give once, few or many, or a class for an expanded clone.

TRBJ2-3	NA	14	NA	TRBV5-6	TGTGCCAGCAGCTCCTCCGGGACATTCAATACGCAGTATTTT	CASSSSGTFNTQYF
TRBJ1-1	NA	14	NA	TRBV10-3	TGTGCCACCCAAGGCGGCCCTAAGAACACTGAAGCTTTCTTT	CATQGGPKNTEAFF
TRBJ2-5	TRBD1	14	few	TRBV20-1	TGCAGTGCTATTCGGACAGGTCTCGGGGAGACCCAGTACTTC	CSAIRTGLGETQYF
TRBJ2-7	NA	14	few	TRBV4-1	TGCGCCAGCAGCCAAGGGCGGCTACCCTACGAGCAGTACTTC	CASSQGRLPYEQYF
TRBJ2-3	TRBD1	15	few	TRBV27	TGTGCCAGCAGTTTAGGGACAGGGCCCACAGATACGCAGTATTTT	CASSLGTGPTDTQYF
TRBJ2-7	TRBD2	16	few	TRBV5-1	TGCGCCAGCAGCACCGGACTAGCGGGAGAGTCGTACGAGCAGTACTTC	CASSTGLAGESYEQYF
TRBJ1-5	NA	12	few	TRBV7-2	TGTGCCAGCAGCCATATAGATCAGCCCCAGCATTTT	CASSHIDQPQHF
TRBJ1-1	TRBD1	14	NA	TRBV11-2	TGTGCCAGCAGCCCCAACAGGGGGCTAGCTGAAGCTTTCTTT	CASSPNRGLAEAFF
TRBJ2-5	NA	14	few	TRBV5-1	TGCGCCAGCAGCTTGGCGGACCCATCAGAGACCCAGTACTTC	CASSLADPSETQYF
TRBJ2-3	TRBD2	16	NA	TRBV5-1	TGCGCCAGCAGCTTGGGGGCTAGCGGGAGATCGGATACGCAGTATTTT	CASSLGASGRSDTQYF
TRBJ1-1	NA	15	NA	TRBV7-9	TGTGCCAGCAGCTTAGAGGTCCCGAGGAACACTGAAGCTTTCTTT	CASSLEVPRNTEAFF
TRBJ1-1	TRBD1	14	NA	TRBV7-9	TGTGCCAGCAGAAGAGGACAGGGGTCCACTGAAGCTTTCTTT	CASRRGQGSTEAFF
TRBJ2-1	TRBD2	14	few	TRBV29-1	TGCAGCGTTGAGGCTAGCGGGAGCTACAATGAGCAGTTCTTC	CSVEASGSYNEQFF
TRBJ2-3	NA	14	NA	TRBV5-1	TGCGCCAGCAGCTCGGAAGGGCGAGCAGATACGCAGTATTTT	CASSSEGRADTQYF
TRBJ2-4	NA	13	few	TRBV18	TGTGCCAGCTCACCGGGATCGGAAAACATTCAGTACTTC	CASSPGSENIQYF
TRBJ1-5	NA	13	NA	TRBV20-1	TGCAGTGCTAGAGAACAAGGCAATCAGCCCCAGCATTTT	CSAREQGNQPQHF
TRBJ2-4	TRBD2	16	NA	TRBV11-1	TGTGCCAGCAGCCCAGGGACTAGCGGATCTGGAAACAGGCAGTACTTC	CASSPGTSGSGNRQYF
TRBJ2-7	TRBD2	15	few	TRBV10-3	TGTGCCATCAGCTTACTAGCGGCTCGCTCCCACGAGCAGTACTTC	CAISLLAARSHEQYF
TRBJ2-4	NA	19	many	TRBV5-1	TGCGCCAGCAGCTTGAACGAGGGTAGTTTTTCTTATTCCAAAAACATTCAGTACTTC	CASSLNEGSFSYSKNIQYF
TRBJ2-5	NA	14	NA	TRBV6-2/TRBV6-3	TGTGCCAGCAGTTACTCTAGGACGAGCGAGACCCAGTACTTC	CASSYSRTSETQYF
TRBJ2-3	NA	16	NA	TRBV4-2	TGTGCCAGCAGCCAAGAGGAAGGAGGGAGGACAGATACGCAGTATTTT	CASSQEEGGRTDTQYF
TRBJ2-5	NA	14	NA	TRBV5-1	TGCGCCAGCAGCTTCGGGGTCTCCCAAGAGACCCAGTACTTC	CASSFGVSQETQYF
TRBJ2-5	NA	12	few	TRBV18	TGTGCCAGCTCACCAGATGAGGAGACCCAGTACTTC	CASSPDEETQYF
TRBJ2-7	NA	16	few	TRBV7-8	TGTGCCAGCAGCTTAAGGGGCGGACAGTTTTCCTACGAGCAGTACTTC	CASSLRGGQFSYEQYF
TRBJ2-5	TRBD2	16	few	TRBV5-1	TGCGCCAGCAGCTTAGGACTAGCTTTACCCCAAGAGACCCAGTACTTC	CASSLGLALPQETQYF
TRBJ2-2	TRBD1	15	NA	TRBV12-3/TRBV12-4	TGTGCCAGCAGCAGGGACAGGGGGCGCGCCGGGGAGCTGTTTTTT	CASSRDRGRAGELFF
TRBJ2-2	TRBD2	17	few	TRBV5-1	TGCGCCAGCAGCTCGAAGGGAGCGGGATCGAACACCGGGGAGCTGTTTTTT	CASSSKGAGSNTGELFF
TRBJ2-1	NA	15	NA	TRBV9	TGTGCCAGCAGCGTAGATCAGCGGGCCTACAATGAGCAGTTCTTC	CASSVDQRAYNEQFF
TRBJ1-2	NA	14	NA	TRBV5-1	TGCGCCAGCAGCTTGGGGGTTTCCAGTTATGGCTACACCTTC	CASSLGVSSYGYTF
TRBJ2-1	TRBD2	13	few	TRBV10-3	TGTGCCATCAAACTAGCGGCTATCAATGAGCAGTTCTTC	CAIKLAAINEQFF
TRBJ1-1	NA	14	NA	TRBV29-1	TGCAGCGTCGGCTCCGGCAGGCGCTCGGCTGAAGCTTTCTTT	CSVGSGRRSAEAFF
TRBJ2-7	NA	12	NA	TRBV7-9	TGTGCCAGCAGCCTGTTGACCTACGAGCAGTACTTC	CASSLLTYEQYF
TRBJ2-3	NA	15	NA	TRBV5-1	TGCGCCAGCAGCTTACCCCGACAGAGCACAGATACGCAGTATTTT	CASSLPRQSTDTQYF
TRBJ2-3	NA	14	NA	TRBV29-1	TGCAGCGAAAAGGACGTAAGCTACACAGATACGCAGTATTTT	CSEKDVSYTDTQYF
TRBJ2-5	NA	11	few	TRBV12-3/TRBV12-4	TGTGCCAGCAGACGTTATGAGACCCAGTACTTC	CASRRYETQYF
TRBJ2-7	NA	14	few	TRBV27	TGTGCCAGCAGTTTATTGGGGGCCGCGAGCGAGCAGTACTTC	CASSLLGAASEQYF
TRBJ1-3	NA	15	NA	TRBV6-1	TGTGCCAGCAGAGTAGGGGCGATCTCTGGAAACACCATATATTTT	CASRVGAISGNTIYF
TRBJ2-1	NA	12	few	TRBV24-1	TGTGCCACCGGCCCATGGGGAAATGAGCAGTTCTTC	CATGPWGNEQFF
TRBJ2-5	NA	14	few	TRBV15	TGTGCCACCAGCAGAGACTCGACCGGGATGACCCAGTACTTC	CATSRDSTGMTQYF
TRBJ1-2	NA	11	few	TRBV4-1	TGCGCCAGCAGCCAAGAGAATGGCTACACCTTC	CASSQENGYTF